This T cell receptor (beta chain) was identified in a study of cytomegalovirus exposure and HLA in healthy donors. General observations from the study: Follow-up analysis found HLA locus-dependent TCR association rates, highest for DRB1 and lowest for HLA-C. Looking again later, the authors saw that most CMV-associated TCR beta chains seemed HLA-restricted.

V gave up 6 bases and J gave up 5 bases; unmatched junction bases: 10. Germline V gene lookup returns CDR1 SGHTA and CDR2 FQGNSA. The CDR3 covers 16 residues. A multiplex PCR was run with 60 Vbeta primers and 13 Jbeta primers. Profiling relied on immunoSEQ multiplex PCR, and the TCRdb table lists in-frame clones only, not all of them. The table has over 150,000 clones, around 78% seen once. This clone has more than one count but fewer than ten. Its antigen is not known. The origin of this receptor is a woman between 45 and 60 years old in good health and CMV-seropositive. The V gene is TRBV7-2, the J gene TRBJ2-2; 9 bases map to TRBD1. The sequenced sample consisted of PBMCs. In DNA form, the CDR3 reads TGTGCCAGCAGTTCACTCCGGGACAGGGTAACCGGGGAGCTGTTTTTT. Its translation is CASSSLRDRVTGELFF.